What follows describes a single T cell receptor (beta chain). Germline V gene data show CDR1 as SGHVS and CDR2 as FNYEAQ. The CDR3 totals 15 residues. V was clipped by 5 bases and J by 1 base; unmatched bases: 7. The entry originates in a study of OX40 agonist ivuxolimab in advanced cancers. Study information: Patient treatment consisted of intravenous ivuxolimab administration every 2 weeks at 0.01 to 10 mg/kg.

TCRdb keeps only in-frame clones here, not all; method: immunoSEQ multiplex PCR. In the table there are under 30,000 clones, 65% to 80% of which are singletons. Sequencing used CD4+ or CD8+ T cells sorted from blood, obtained in a trial of the OX40 agonist ivuxolimab. This TCR derives from an adult with an advanced solid tumor such as melanoma, head and neck, liver or kidney cancer. This sequence joins TRBV7-6 and TRBJ2-7, with 8 bases matching TRBD2. The CDR3 coding sequence is TGTGCCAGCAGCCCGGGGGGGGAGTTGTCCTACGAGCAGTACTTC. Its protein product is CASSPGGELSYEQYF.